This is a list of T cell receptor beta chains from one sample in a study of CD8+CD57+ T cells in acquired aplastic anemia. MiXCR was run by TCRdb on the reads, yielding one entry per CDR3 protein. Of 150,000 to 200,000 distinct CDR3 sequences detected, 40% to 55% appear once; the ten largest clones hold 0.85% to 1.2%. Input material: sorted CD4+, CD8+, or CD8+CD57+ T cells (not recorded which) from PBMCs. These receptors were taken from a human donor with aplastic anemia. Both conserved end residues are part of each CDR3. D genes are given only for firm matches. Rows may omit the clone size; those that give it use once, few, many or a size class.

V	J	size	D	DNA	CDR3
TRBV19	TRBJ2-7	NA	NA	TGTGCCAGTAGTTTGACAGCTTCTTACGAGCAGTACTTC	CASSLTASYEQYF
TRBV27	TRBJ2-1	few	TRBD2	TGTGCCAGCAGTTTATTTGGGATCGGGGGGAGAAATGAGCAGTTCTTC	CASSLFGIGGRNEQFF
TRBV3-1	TRBJ2-7	many	TRBD1	TGTGCCAGCAGCCATTCCGGGACAGCCTACGAGCAGTACTTC	CASSHSGTAYEQYF
TRBV3-1	TRBJ2-3	NA	NA	TGTGCCAGCAGCCAAGTGGGGCAGTTTAGCACAGATACGCAGTATTTT	CASSQVGQFSTDTQYF
TRBV24-1	TRBJ2-3	many	TRBD2	TGTGCCACCAGTGGGGCGGGGGGGCCTGGAGATACGCAGTATTTT	CATSGAGGPGDTQYF
TRBV6-1	TRBJ2-3	many	NA	TGTGCCAGCAGCCCGACTAGAAGCACAGATACGCAGTATTTT	CASSPTRSTDTQYF
TRBV5-1	TRBJ2-7	NA	NA	TGCGCCAGCAGCGTAGGGTGGGGAGACTACGAGCAGTACTTC	CASSVGWGDYEQYF
TRBV12-3/TRBV12-4	TRBJ2-5	NA	TRBD1	TGTGCCAGCAGTCCACGACAGGGGTGGCAAGAGACCCAGTACTTC	CASSPRQGWQETQYF
TRBV5-8	TRBJ2-5	NA	NA	TGTGCCAGCAGCTGGGACTGGGAGAGGGCCCAGTACTTC	CASSWDWERAQYF
TRBV20-1	TRBJ2-4	many	TRBD1	TGCAGTGCTACGGACAGGGCCCACATTCAGTACTTC	CSATDRAHIQYF
TRBV10-3	TRBJ1-1	few	NA	TGTGCCCTCATTCAGGGGAACACTGAAGCTTTCTTT	CALIQGNTEAFF
TRBV29-1	TRBJ1-1	many	TRBD1	TGCAGCGTTGAATTTGGCAGGGGGGCTTTCTTT	CSVEFGRGAFF
TRBV12-3/TRBV12-4	TRBJ2-1	many	NA	TGTGCCAGCACCTCAGGACGTAAGGATTACAATGAGCAGTTCTTC	CASTSGRKDYNEQFF
TRBV7-2	TRBJ2-3	NA	NA	TGTGCTAGCAGCTTAGAGTTCGGGAGCACAGATACGCAGTATTTT	CASSLEFGSTDTQYF
TRBV7-9	TRBJ1-6	NA	NA	TGTGCCAGCAGCCGCGACAGGCCCGTTTCACCCCTCCACTTT	CASSRDRPVSPLHF
TRBV6-1	TRBJ1-6	many	NA	TGTGCCAGCAGTGAATGGGGCAGCCATCCTAGCTCCTATAATTCACCCCTCCACTTT	CASSEWGSHPSSYNSPLHF
TRBV19	TRBJ1-2	many	TRBD1	TGTGCCAGTGCCCCCCCCGGGACAGGGTACGACTATGGCTACACCTTC	CASAPPGTGYDYGYTF
TRBV24-1	TRBJ2-5	NA	NA	TGTGCCACCAGTGAGAGCCCAAAGGCGGCCCAGTACTTC	CATSESPKAAQYF
TRBV20-1	TRBJ1-2	NA	NA	TGCAGTGCGTTAGATATGGGGAACTATGGCTACACCTTC	CSALDMGNYGYTF
TRBV20-1	TRBJ1-1	many	NA	TGCAGTGCTAAATCCAGTCCCGCCACTGAAGCTTTCTTT	CSAKSSPATEAFF
TRBV24-1	TRBJ2-1	NA	NA	TGTGCCACCGCGGGCGGGCCCTCTATATACAATGAGCAGTTCTTC	CATAGGPSIYNEQFF
TRBV5-1	TRBJ1-1	NA	NA	TGCGCCAGCAGCTTTGATACGTGGACTGAAGCTTTCTTT	CASSFDTWTEAFF
TRBV25-1	TRBJ1-4	NA	NA	TGTGCCAGCAGCGTGAGGGGCTGGGTGTTTTTT	CASSVRGWVFF
TRBV7-3	TRBJ1-3	once	NA	TGTGCCGGCGTTCCCGGGACTGGAAACACCATATATTTT	CAGVPGTGNTIYF
TRBV6-2/TRBV6-3	TRBJ2-7	few	NA	TGTGCCAGCACCAGCCGGGGGATTTCCTACGAGCAGCACTTC	CASTSRGISYEQHF
TRBV5-1	TRBJ2-5	many	NA	TGCGCCAGCAGGGAGGGGACAGTCCGCCAAGAGACCCAGTACTTC	CASREGTVRQETQYF
TRBV6-1	TRBJ1-3	many	TRBD1	TGTGCCAGCACAGGGGGAGACGGAAACACCATATATTTT	CASTGGDGNTIYF
TRBV11-1	TRBJ1-3	many	NA	TGTGCCAGCAGCTTAGCATTGGGCGGCGGGCGCTCTGGAAACACCATATATTTT	CASSLALGGGRSGNTIYF
TRBV19	TRBJ1-1	many	TRBD1	TGTGCCAGTAGTCAACAGACAGGGGCTGGGACTGAAGCTTTCTTT	CASSQQTGAGTEAFF
TRBV7-6	TRBJ1-2	NA	NA	TGTGCCAGCAGCTTCGGGGGCGTAGGCTATGGCTACACCTTC	CASSFGGVGYGYTF
TRBV10-3	TRBJ2-3	NA	TRBD2	TGTGCCATCAGGGTTAGCGGGGGGGCCACAGATACGCAGTATTTT	CAIRVSGGATDTQYF
TRBV29-1	TRBJ2-1	NA	NA	TGCAGCGTTGGGGCGGATTCCTACAATGAGCAGTTCTTC	CSVGADSYNEQFF
TRBV20-1	TRBJ1-3	few	NA	TGCAGTGCTAGACAGGCAAGCTCTGGAAACACCATATATTTT	CSARQASSGNTIYF
TRBV2	TRBJ2-7	many	TRBD1	TGTGCCAGCAGCTCCCTTCAGGGACAGGGAGACTACGAGCAGTACTTC	CASSSLQGQGDYEQYF
TRBV10-3	TRBJ1-2	NA	NA	TGTGCCATCAGTGATTCCCGGACGGGGGGATTGTATGGCTACACCTTC	CAISDSRTGGLYGYTF
TRBV20-1	TRBJ2-2	NA	TRBD2	TGCAGTGCTTCAAGACTAGCGGGGTTCTACGGGGAGCTGTTTTTT	CSASRLAGFYGELFF
TRBV7-9	TRBJ2-7	NA	NA	TGTGCCAGCAGCTTACTAGCCGACGAGCAGTACTTC	CASSLLADEQYF
TRBV2	TRBJ1-6	NA	NA	TGTGCTAGAGATGAGCGGAGCTCCTATAATTCACCCCTCCACTTT	CARDERSSYNSPLHF
TRBV12-3/TRBV12-4	TRBJ2-7	many	NA	TGTGCCAGCAGTCCGGACACAGGATACGAGCAGTACTTC	CASSPDTGYEQYF
TRBV27	TRBJ2-2	few	NA	TGTGCCAGCAGTTCAATTCCGAACACCGGGGAGCTGTTTTTT	CASSSIPNTGELFF
TRBV19	TRBJ2-7	NA	TRBD1	TGTGCCAGTAGTAGAAGGACAGGGGCTCACGAGCAGTACTTC	CASSRRTGAHEQYF
TRBV2	TRBJ2-7	NA	TRBD1	TGTGCCAGCAGTGACCGGGACAGGGGCTACGAGCAGTACTTC	CASSDRDRGYEQYF
TRBV7-8	TRBJ1-2	few	NA	TGTGCCAGCAGCCCTTCTGGGGAAGGCTACACCTTC	CASSPSGEGYTF
TRBV10-3	TRBJ1-2	NA	NA	TGTGCCATCAGTGAGTCAAGCTATGGCTACACCTTC	CAISESSYGYTF
TRBV6-5	TRBJ2-7	many	TRBD1	TGTGCCAGCAGTTACATGTTGACAGGGGGCGAGCAGTACTTC	CASSYMLTGGEQYF
TRBV20-1	TRBJ2-1	medium-sized	NA	TGCAGTGCCCCAGGGTCGGGAGACCGCAATGAGCAGTTCTTC	CSAPGSGDRNEQFF
TRBV25-1	TRBJ2-3	few	NA	TGTGCCAGCAGTGGTGGCCTCAGCACAGATACGCAGTATTTT	CASSGGLSTDTQYF
TRBV4-3	TRBJ2-1	NA	NA	TGCGCCAGCAGAGGGATTTTGGATGAGCAGTTCTTC	CASRGILDEQFF
TRBV10-3	TRBJ1-5	NA	NA	TGTGCCAGCACCGGAACGGGGGGTAATCAGCCCCAGCATTTT	CASTGTGGNQPQHF
TRBV5-1	TRBJ2-3	many	NA	TGCGCCAGCAGCTTGGATAGTTTTGCAGATACGCAGTATTTT	CASSLDSFADTQYF
TRBV3-1	TRBJ1-5	NA	NA	TGTGCCAGCAGCCAAGATTTTACAGGGAGCAATCAGCCCCAGCATTTT	CASSQDFTGSNQPQHF